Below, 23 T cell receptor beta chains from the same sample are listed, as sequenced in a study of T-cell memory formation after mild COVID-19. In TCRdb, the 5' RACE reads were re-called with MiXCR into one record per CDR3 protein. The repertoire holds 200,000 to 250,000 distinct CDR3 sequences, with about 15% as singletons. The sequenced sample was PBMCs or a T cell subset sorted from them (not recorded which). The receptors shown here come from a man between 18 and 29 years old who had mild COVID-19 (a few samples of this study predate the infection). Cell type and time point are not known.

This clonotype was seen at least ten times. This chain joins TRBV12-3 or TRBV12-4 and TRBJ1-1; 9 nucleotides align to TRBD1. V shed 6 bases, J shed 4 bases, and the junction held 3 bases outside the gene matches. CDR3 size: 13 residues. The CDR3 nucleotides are TGTGCCAGCAGAGGACAGGGGTTCACTGAAGCTTTCTTT. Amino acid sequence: CASRGQGFTEAFF.

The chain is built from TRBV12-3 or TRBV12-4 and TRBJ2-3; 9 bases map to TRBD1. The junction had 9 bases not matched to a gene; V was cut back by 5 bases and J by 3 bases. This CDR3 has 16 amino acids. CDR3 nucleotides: TGTGCCAGCAGTAGTTCCGGGACAGGGTGGACAGATACGCAGTATTTT. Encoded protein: CASSSSGTGWTDTQYF.

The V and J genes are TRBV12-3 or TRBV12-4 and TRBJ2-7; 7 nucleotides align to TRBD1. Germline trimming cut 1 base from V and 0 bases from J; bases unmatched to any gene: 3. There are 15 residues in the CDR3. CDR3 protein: CASSLGGTVSYEQYF. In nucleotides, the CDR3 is TGTGCCAGCAGTTTAGGGGGGACAGTCTCCTACGAGCAGTACTTC.

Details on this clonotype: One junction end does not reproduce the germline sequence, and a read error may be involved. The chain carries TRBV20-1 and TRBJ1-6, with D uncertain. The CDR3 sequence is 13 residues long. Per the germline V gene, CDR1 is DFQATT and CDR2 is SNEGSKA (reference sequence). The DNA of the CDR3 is TGCAGTGCTAGCGGCAGAAATAAGTCACCCCTCCACTTT. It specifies CSASGRNKSPLHF.

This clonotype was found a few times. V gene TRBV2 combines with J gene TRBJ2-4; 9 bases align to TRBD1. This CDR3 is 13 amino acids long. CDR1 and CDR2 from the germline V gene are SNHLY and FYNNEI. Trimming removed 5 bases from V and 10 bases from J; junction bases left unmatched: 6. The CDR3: CASSTGQGYIQYF. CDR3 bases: TGTGCCAGCAGTACGGGACAGGGCTATATTCAGTACTTC.

CDR3 coding DNA: TGTGCCAGCAGTCAGGGACAGGGAACTGAAGCTTTCTTT. Protein sequence: CASSQGQGTEAFF. The V and J genes are TRBV6-2 or TRBV6-3 and TRBJ1-1; 9 positions match TRBD1. Germline CDR1 is MNHEY and CDR2 is SVGEGT. V trimming: 5 bases; J trimming: 5 bases; junction bases outside the gene matches: 3. The CDR3 extends over 13 amino acids.

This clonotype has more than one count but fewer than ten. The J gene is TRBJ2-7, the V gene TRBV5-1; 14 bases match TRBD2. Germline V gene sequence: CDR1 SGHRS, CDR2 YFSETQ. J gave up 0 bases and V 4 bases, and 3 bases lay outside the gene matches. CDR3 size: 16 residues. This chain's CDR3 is CASSGGLAGDSYEQYF. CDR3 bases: TGCGCCAGCAGCGGGGGACTAGCGGGGGACTCCTACGAGCAGTACTTC.

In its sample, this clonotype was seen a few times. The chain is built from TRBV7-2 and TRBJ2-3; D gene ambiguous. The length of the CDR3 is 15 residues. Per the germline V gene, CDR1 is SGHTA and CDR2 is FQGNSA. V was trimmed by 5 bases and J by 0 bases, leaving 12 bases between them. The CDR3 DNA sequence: TGTGCCAGCAGCCCTTCGGTCGCTAGCACAGATACGCAGTATTTT. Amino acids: CASSPSVASTDTQYF.

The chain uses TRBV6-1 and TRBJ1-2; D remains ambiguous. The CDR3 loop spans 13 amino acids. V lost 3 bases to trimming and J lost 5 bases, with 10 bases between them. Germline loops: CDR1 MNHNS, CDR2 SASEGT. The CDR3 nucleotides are TGTGCCAGCAGTGATGTAGGTTTTTATGGCTACACCTTC. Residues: CASSDVGFYGYTF.

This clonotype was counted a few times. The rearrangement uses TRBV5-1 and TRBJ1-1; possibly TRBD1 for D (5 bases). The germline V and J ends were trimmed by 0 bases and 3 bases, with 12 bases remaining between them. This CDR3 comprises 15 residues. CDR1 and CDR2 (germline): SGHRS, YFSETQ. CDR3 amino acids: CASSLVGVDDTEAFF. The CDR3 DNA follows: TGCGCCAGCAGCTTGGTGGGGGTCGACGACACTGAAGCTTTCTTT.

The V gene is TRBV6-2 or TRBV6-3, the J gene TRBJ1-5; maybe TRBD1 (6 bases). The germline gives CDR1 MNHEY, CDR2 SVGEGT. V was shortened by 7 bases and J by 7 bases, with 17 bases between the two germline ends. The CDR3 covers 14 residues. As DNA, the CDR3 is TGTGCCAGCAACGGGGGCCATATAAACCAGCCCCAGCATTTT. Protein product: CASNGGHINQPQHF.

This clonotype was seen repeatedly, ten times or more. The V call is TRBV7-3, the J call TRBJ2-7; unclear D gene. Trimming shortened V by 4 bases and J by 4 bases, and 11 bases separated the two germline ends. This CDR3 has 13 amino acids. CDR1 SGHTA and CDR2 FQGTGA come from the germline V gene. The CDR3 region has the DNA TGTGCCAGCAGCTCCGCAGACGGTTACGAGCAGTACTTC. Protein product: CASSSADGYEQYF.

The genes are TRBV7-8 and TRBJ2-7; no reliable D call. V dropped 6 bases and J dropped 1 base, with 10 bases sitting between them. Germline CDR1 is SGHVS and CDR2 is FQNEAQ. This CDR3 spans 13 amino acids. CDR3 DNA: TGTGCCAGCAGTTTTACAGAGTCCTACGAGCAGTACGTC. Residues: CASSFTESYEQYV.

CDR3 loop: CASHTSGDTQYF. CDR3 bases: TGTGCCAGCCATACTAGCGGGGATACGCAGTATTTT. The chain combines TRBV7-9 with TRBJ2-3; 9 nucleotides line up with TRBD2. V was pared by 8 bases and J by 6 bases, with 3 bases of the junction left unmatched. CDR1 and CDR2 from the germline V gene are SEHNR and FQNEAQ (reference sequence). CDR3 length equals 12 residues.

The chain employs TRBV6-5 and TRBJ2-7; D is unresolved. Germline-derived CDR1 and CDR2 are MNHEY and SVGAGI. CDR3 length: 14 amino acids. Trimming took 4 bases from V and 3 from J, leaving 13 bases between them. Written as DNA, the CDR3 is TGTGCCAGCAGTTTCGCAGGAACCCTCTACGAGCAGTACTTC. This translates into CASSFAGTLYEQYF.

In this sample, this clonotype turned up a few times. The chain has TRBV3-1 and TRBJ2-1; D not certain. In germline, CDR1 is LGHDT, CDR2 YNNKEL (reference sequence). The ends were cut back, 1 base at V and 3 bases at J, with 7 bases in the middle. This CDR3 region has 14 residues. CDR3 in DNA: TGTGCCAGCAGCCAAGCACCCCTCTACAATGAGCAGTTCTTC. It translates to CASSQAPLYNEQFF.

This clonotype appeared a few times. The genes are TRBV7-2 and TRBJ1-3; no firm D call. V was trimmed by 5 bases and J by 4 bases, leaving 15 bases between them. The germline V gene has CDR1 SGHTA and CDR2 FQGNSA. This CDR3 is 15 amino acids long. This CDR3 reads CASSIMPTPGNTIYF. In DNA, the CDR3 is TGTGCCAGCAGCATTATGCCCACACCCGGAAACACCATATATTTT.

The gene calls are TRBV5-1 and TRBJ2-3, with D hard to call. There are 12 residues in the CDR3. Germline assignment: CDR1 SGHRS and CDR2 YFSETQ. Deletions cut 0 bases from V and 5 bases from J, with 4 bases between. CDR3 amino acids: CASSLEKDTQYF. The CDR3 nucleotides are TGCGCCAGCAGCTTGGAAAAAGATACGCAGTATTTT.

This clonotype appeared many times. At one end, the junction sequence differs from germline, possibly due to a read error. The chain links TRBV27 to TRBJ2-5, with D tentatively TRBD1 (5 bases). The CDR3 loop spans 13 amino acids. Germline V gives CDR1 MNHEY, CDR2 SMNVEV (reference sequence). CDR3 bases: TGTGCCAGCAGCCCGACGATAGGGGTCCTTCGTTATTTC. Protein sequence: CASSPTIGVLRYF.

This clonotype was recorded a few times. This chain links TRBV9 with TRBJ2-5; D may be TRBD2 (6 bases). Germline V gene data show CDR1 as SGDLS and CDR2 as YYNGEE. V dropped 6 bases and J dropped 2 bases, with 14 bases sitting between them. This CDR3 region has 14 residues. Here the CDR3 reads CASTVGTFQETQYF. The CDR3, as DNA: TGTGCCAGCACCGTCGGGACTTTTCAAGAGACCCAGTACTTC.

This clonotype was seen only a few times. The CDR3 nucleotides read TGTGCCAGCAGCCCCCCCGTGAGGGGGACTGCAACTAATGAAAAACTGTTTTTT. As protein: CASSPPVRGTATNEKLFF. J is TRBJ1-4 and V is TRBV28; a weak D match, TRBD1 (6 bases). The length of the CDR3 is 18 residues. V was pared by 6 bases and J by 0 bases, with 20 bases between. Germline-derived CDR1 and CDR2 are MDHEN and SYDVKM.

The CDR3 sequence: CASSKAGQSYEQYV. CDR3 DNA sequence: TGCGCCAGCAGCAAGGCGGGACAATCCTACGAGCAGTACGTC. The rearrangement links TRBV5-1 to TRBJ2-7; D is tentatively TRBD1 or TRBD2 (6 bases each). V was clipped by 4 bases and J by 1 base, with 12 bases between them. CDR3 length equals 14 residues. CDR1 SGHRS and CDR2 YFSETQ come from the germline V gene.

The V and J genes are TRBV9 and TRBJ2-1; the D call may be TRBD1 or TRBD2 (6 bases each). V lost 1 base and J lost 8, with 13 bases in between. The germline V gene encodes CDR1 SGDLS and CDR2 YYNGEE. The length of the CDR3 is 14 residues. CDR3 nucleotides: TGTGCCAGCAGCGTAAGGGGGGCGAACTATGAGCAGTTCTTC. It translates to CASSVRGANYEQFF.